One and the same sample provided the 31 T cell receptor beta chains below, sequenced in a study of technical replicates of blood from a handful of donors. Repertoires were generated with immunoSEQ multiplex PCR, while TCRdb's copy carries only in-frame clones and drops some. Of about 88,000 clones listed, roughly 92% are singletons. The source material was T cells isolated from PBMCs. These receptors originate from a human donor in good health.

V and J are TRBV27 and TRBJ2-6; D is possibly TRBD1 (6 bases). The CDR3 has 17 amino acids. Germline V gene lookup returns CDR1 MNHEY and CDR2 SMNVEV (reference sequence). V dropped 5 bases and J dropped 3 bases, with 17 bases sitting between them. The CDR3 DNA reads TGTGCCAGCAGTCTGTACAGTCCCAGGGGTGGGGCCAACGTCCTGACTTTC. Translated, it gives CASSLYSPRGGANVLTF.

The V call is TRBV6-1, the J call TRBJ2-7; 12 positions agree with TRBD1. Trimming removed 6 bases from V and 5 bases from J; junction bases left unmatched: 8. Germline V CDR1 and CDR2: MNHNS, SASEGT. CDR3 length equals 15 residues. The CDR3 nucleotides are TGTGCCAGCAGACCCGGGACAGGGGGCTTCCACGAGCAGTACTTC. Its translation is CASRPGTGGFHEQYF.

The chain links TRBV9 to TRBJ2-7, with TRBD2 identical over 7 bases. Trimming took 5 bases from V and 1 from J; bases not matched to a gene: 6. The CDR3 is 14 residues long. The germline CDR1 and CDR2 sequences are SGDLS and YYNGEE. The CDR3 nucleotides read TGTGCCAGCAGTACACCGGGACTATCCTACGAGCAGTACTTC. The encoded protein is CASSTPGLSYEQYF.

This clone has a handful of counts. The chain has TRBV9 and TRBJ2-5, with D hard to call. CDR3 size: 13 residues. V shed 4 bases and J shed 3 bases, with 10 bases lying between them. Germline loops: CDR1 SGDLS, CDR2 YYNGEE. The CDR3 is CASSSLEKETQYF. The CDR3 DNA is TGTGCCAGCAGCTCACTCGAAAAAGAGACCCAGTACTTC.

The chain links TRBV2 to TRBJ2-5, with 9 bases identical to TRBD2. Germline V CDR1 and CDR2: SNHLY, FYNNEI. Losses at the gene ends were 8 bases for V and 2 bases for J; bases not matched to a gene: 6. The CDR3 extends over 14 amino acids. The CDR3 DNA reads TGTGCCAGCCTTGGCGGGAGGGCACAAGAGACCCAGTACTTC. Translation gives CASLGGRAQETQYF. The full variable domain, its missing parts supplied by reference TRBV2 and TRBJ2-5, is EPEVTQTPSHQVTQMGQEVILRCVPISNHLYFYWYRQILGQKVEFLVSFYNNEISEKSEIFDDQFSVERPDGSNFTLKIRSTKLEDSAMYFCASLGGRAQETQYFGPGTRLLVL.

The chain recombines TRBV28 with TRBJ1-2, with 7 nucleotides matching TRBD1. V shed 2 bases, J shed 8 bases, and the junction held 8 bases outside the gene matches. Per the germline V gene, CDR1 is MDHEN and CDR2 is SYDVKM. The CDR3 consists of 14 residues. CDR3 in amino acids: CASSLEQARGGYTF. DNA for the CDR3: TGTGCCAGCAGTTTAGAACAGGCCAGGGGGGGCTACACCTTC.

The CDR3 loop reads CASSKGGSGTPSNQPQHF. The CDR3, as DNA: TGTGCCAGCAGCAAAGGAGGAAGCGGGACACCTAGCAATCAGCCCCAGCATTTT. V usage is TRBV21-1 and J usage is TRBJ1-5. TRBV21-1 represents a pseudogene. CDR3 length: 18 amino acids.

V gene TRBV2 combines with J gene TRBJ2-1, with TRBD2 as a possible D gene (7 bases). The germline V gene has CDR1 SNHLY and CDR2 FYNNEI. CDR3 length: 12 amino acids. V shed 8 bases and J shed 10 bases, with 15 bases lying between them. CDR3: CASGSGGPEQFF. The CDR3 DNA reads as TGTGCCAGCGGGTCGGGGGGCCCGGAGCAGTTCTTC.

This chain joins TRBV6-1 and TRBJ2-1; D remains unclear. V was cut by 2 bases and J by 9 bases, with 14 bases left in between. The CDR3 extends over 14 amino acids. Per the germline V gene, CDR1 is MNHNS and CDR2 is SASEGT. The chain's CDR3 is CASSESSSATEQFF. CDR3 nucleotide sequence: TGTGCCAGCAGTGAATCTTCCAGCGCTACTGAGCAGTTCTTC.

Concerning this clone: At one end, the junction sequence differs from germline, possibly due to a read error. CDR3 loop: CASREDRGAGYTF. The CDR3 DNA reads as TGTGCCAGCAGAGAAGACAGGGGCGCCGGCTACACCTTC. V and J are TRBV2 and TRBJ1-2, with 8 bases matching TRBD1. This CDR3 comprises 13 residues. Germline-derived CDR1 and CDR2 are SNHLY and FYNNEI.

The chain links TRBV7-9 to TRBJ2-7; D is ambiguous. The germline CDR1 and CDR2 sequences are SEHNR and FQNEAQ (reference sequence). Trimming shortened V by 5 bases and J by 3 bases, and 8 bases separated the two germline ends. This CDR3 has 12 residues. CDR3 amino acids: CASSNALYEQYF. The CDR3 DNA follows: TGTGCCAGCAGCAACGCACTCTACGAGCAGTACTTC.

This clone appeared once. This sequence joins TRBV6-1 and TRBJ1-4; D remains unclear. Trimming shortened V by 3 bases and J by 7 bases, and 21 bases separated the two germline ends. CDR1 and CDR2 from the germline V gene are MNHNS and SASEGT. The CDR3 is made up of 17 amino acids. The CDR3 protein is CASSDIYEGLVSEKLFF. The CDR3 bases are TGTGCCAGCAGTGACATCTATGAGGGATTAGTCTCTGAAAAACTGTTTTTT.

This clone was observed once. The chain links TRBV7-7 to TRBJ2-5; 8 bases agree with TRBD2. The CDR3 runs to 15 residues. Trimming at V came to 2 bases and at J to 0 bases, leaving 2 bases not matched to a gene. CDR1 is SSHAT and CDR2 is FNYEAQ in the germline V gene (reference sequence). The CDR3 loop reads CASSLIAGYQETQYF. CDR3 coding DNA: TGTGCCAGCAGCTTAATAGCGGGATACCAAGAGACCCAGTACTTC.

The chain uses TRBV10-2 and TRBJ2-7; D is undetermined. CDR3 length equals 13 residues. The V and J ends lost 0 bases and 3 bases respectively, with 6 bases between them. The germline gives CDR1 WSHSY, CDR2 SAAADI. The chain's CDR3 is CASSESVVYEQYF. CDR3 nucleotide sequence: TGCGCCAGCAGTGAGTCGGTAGTCTACGAGCAGTACTTC.

The rearrangement links TRBV28 to TRBJ2-1; the match to TRBD2 covers 8 bases. Germline assignment: CDR1 MDHEN and CDR2 SYDVKM. The CDR3 loop spans 12 amino acids. With 8 bases clipped from V and 5 bases from J, the junction kept 2 bases outside the gene matches. The CDR3 protein is CASGLADNEQFF. For the CDR3, the DNA is TGTGCCAGCGGACTAGCCGACAATGAGCAGTTCTTC.

V is TRBV14 and J is TRBJ1-1, with D possibly being TRBD1 (5 bases). Trimming took off 2 bases at V and 2 bases at J, with 9 bases between the two ends. Germline V gene sequence: CDR1 SGHDN, CDR2 FVKESK. This CDR3 region has 14 residues. The CDR3 coding sequence is TGTGCCAGCAGCCAACAGACAGTTAACACTGAAGCTTTCTTT. Translating it yields CASSQQTVNTEAFF. Complete variable domain (other parts from reference TRBV14 and TRBJ1-1): EAGVTQFPSHSVIEKGQTVTLRCDPISGHDNLYWYRRVMGKEIKFLLHFVKESKQDESGMPNNRFLAERTGGTYSTLKVQPAELEDSGVYFCASSQQTVNTEAFFGQGTRLTVV.

V and J are TRBV6-5 and TRBJ2-1, with TRBD2 as a possible D gene (7 bases). CDR1 is MNHEY, CDR2 SVGAGI, per germline. The V and J ends lost 5 bases and 8 bases respectively, with 19 bases between them. The CDR3 totals 15 residues. In DNA, the CDR3 is TGTGCCAGCAGTACCGTTGTGGACGGGGGGCATGAGCAGTTCTTC. This translates into CASSTVVDGGHEQFF.

This clone has just a few counts. The V call is TRBV5-1, the J call TRBJ2-5; D is possibly TRBD1 (6 bases). CDR1 is SGHRS and CDR2 is YFSETQ in the germline V gene. CDR3 length: 14 amino acids. Trimming cost V 3 bases and J 1 base, with 10 bases left between them. As DNA, the CDR3 is TGCGCCAGCAGCTATGGACAGAGCCAAGAGACCCAGTACTTC. Translated, it gives CASSYGQSQETQYF.

This chain connects TRBV11-2 to TRBJ2-7; 8 nucleotides line up with TRBD2. The CDR3 is 14 amino acids. Germline loops: CDR1 SGHAT, CDR2 FQNNGV. With 3 bases clipped from V and 0 bases from J, the junction kept 1 base outside the gene matches. The CDR3 spells CASSFGTSSYEQYF. In DNA form, the CDR3 reads TGTGCCAGCAGCTTCGGGACTAGCTCCTACGAGCAGTACTTC. The entire variable domain, with the rest obtained from reference TRBV11-2 and TRBJ2-7, is as follows: EAGVAQSPRYKIIEKRQSVAFWCNPISGHATLYWYQQILGQGPKLLIQFQNNGVVDDSQLPKDRFSAERLKGVDSTLKIQPAKLEDSAVYLCASSFGTSSYEQYFGPGTRLTVT.

The chain uses TRBV13 and TRBJ1-6, with TRBD1 identical over 7 bases. Germline loops: CDR1 PRHDT, CDR2 FYEKMQ (reference sequence). V lost 5 bases to trimming and J lost 4 bases; unmatched junction nucleotides: 23. There are 21 residues in the CDR3. The CDR3 bases are TGTGCCAGCAGCGGCGGGGACCAGCAGCTTCCGGGACAGCATTATAATTCACCCCTCCACTTT. Its translation: CASSGGDQQLPGQHYNSPLHF.

The table lists this clone with a count of one. The chain is built from TRBV2 and TRBJ2-5; 10 nucleotides agree with TRBD2. This CDR3 is built from 13 residues. The germline CDR1 and CDR2 sequences are SNHLY and FYNNEI. Trimming at V came to 7 bases and at J to 5 bases, leaving 4 bases not matched to a gene. CDR3 sequence: CASTQRGGETQYF. CDR3 coding DNA: TGTGCCAGCACCCAGCGGGGGGGTGAGACCCAGTACTTC.

This chain uses TRBV10-3 with TRBJ1-1; D remains ambiguous. The CDR3 covers 13 residues. Trimming left V 10 bases short and J 3 bases short, with 15 bases between. Per germline, CDR1 ENHRY and CDR2 SYGVKD. The CDR3 bases are TGTGCCAGCAAACCTTTCTCGGACACTGAAGCTTTCTTT. Translation gives CASKPFSDTEAFF.

The chain is built from TRBV27 and TRBJ1-1, with D tentatively TRBD1 (6 bases). V was pared by 5 bases and J by 8 bases, with 15 bases between. The CDR3 runs to 13 residues. CDR1 is MNHEY and CDR2 is SMNVEV in the germline V gene (reference sequence). CDR3 DNA: TGTGCCAGCAGTCGGCCAGGGGTAAAGGAAGCTTTCTTT. This translates into CASSRPGVKEAFF.

This clone was found once. The rearrangement links TRBV28 to TRBJ2-3; D is ambiguous. Trimming shortened V by 4 bases and J by 1 base, and 12 bases separated the two germline ends. The CDR3 is 15 amino acids. Germline CDR1 and CDR2: MDHEN and SYDVKM. In DNA, the CDR3 is TGTGCCAGCAGTTCCACTCCCTATGGCACAGATACGCAGTATTTT. It codes for CASSSTPYGTDTQYF.

The V gene is TRBV5-1, the J gene TRBJ2-7, with D possibly matching TRBD1 (6 bases). The CDR3 has 14 amino acids. Germline CDR1 and CDR2: SGHRS and YFSETQ. Deletions cut 4 bases from V and 2 bases from J, with 13 bases between. The CDR3 region has the DNA TGCGCCAGCAGCCTACGCTCAGGGGCCTACGAGCAGTACTTC. Protein product: CASSLRSGAYEQYF. The variable domain in full, completed from reference TRBV5-1 and TRBJ2-7, reads KAGVTQTPRYLIKTRGQQVTLSCSPISGHRSVSWYQQTPGQGLQFLFEYFSETQRNKGNFPGRFSGRQFSNSRSEMNVSTLELGDSALYLCASSLRSGAYEQYFGPGTRLTVT.

The chain couples TRBV19 to TRBJ1-5, with D possibly matching TRBD1 (6 bases). The V end was cut by 3 bases, the J end by 5 bases, with 14 bases between. This CDR3 spans 15 amino acids. The V gene's germline CDR1 is LNHDA and CDR2 SQIVND (reference sequence). The CDR3 protein is CASSISRGNHQPQHF. The CDR3 nucleotides read TGTGCCAGTAGTATTTCGAGGGGGAACCATCAGCCCCAGCATTTT.

The chain couples TRBV11-3 to TRBJ1-1; the D is unclear. The CDR3 contains 13 residues. Trimming pared 1 base from V and 3 bases from J, leaving 6 bases between. Germline lookup yields CDR1 SGHNT and CDR2 YENEEA. CDR3 nucleotides: TGTGCCAGCAGCTTAGTGGAGGACACTGAAGCTTTCTTT. This gives the protein CASSLVEDTEAFF.

This clone has a single count. The V gene is TRBV7-9, the J gene TRBJ2-1; 11 bases are a match to TRBD1. V dropped 5 bases and J dropped 7; count of bases not matched to a gene: 4. The CDR3 totals 14 residues. The germline CDR1 and CDR2 sequences are SEHNR and FQNEAQ (reference sequence). The CDR3 region is CASSIGQGANEQFF. The DNA of the CDR3 is TGTGCCAGCAGCATAGGACAGGGGGCAAATGAGCAGTTCTTC.

The rearrangement links TRBV2 to TRBJ2-3, with unresolved D. Germline CDR1 reads SNHLY; CDR2 reads FYNNEI. The CDR3 consists of 14 residues. The V and J ends lost 1 base and 2 bases respectively, with 7 bases between them. The DNA of the CDR3 is TGTGCCAGCAGTGAAGGGGCATTCACAGATACGCAGTATTTT. Amino acids: CASSEGAFTDTQYF.

The rearrangement joins TRBV4-1 to TRBJ2-2, with D possibly matching TRBD2 (6 bases). Germline V gene lookup returns CDR1 MGHRA and CDR2 YSYEKL. The V gene lost 6 bases and the J gene lost 5 bases, with 16 bases spanning the gap. This CDR3 comprises 15 residues. CDR3 residues: CASSVIPGVTGELFF. CDR3 bases: TGCGCCAGCAGTGTTATCCCGGGAGTGACCGGGGAGCTGTTTTTT.

The chain recombines TRBV5-1 with TRBJ2-7; TRBD2 aligns across 8 bases. The V gene's germline CDR1 is SGHRS and CDR2 YFSETQ. The CDR3 is made up of 14 amino acids. The V segment lost 2 bases and the J segment 2 bases; nucleotides outside the gene matches: 3. CDR3 sequence (DNA): TGCGCCAGCAGCTTAGCGGGAGCGACCTACGAGCAGTACTTC. This gives the protein CASSLAGATYEQYF.